Listed here are 15 T cell receptor beta chains from one sample, sequenced in a study of T cell responses to AZD1222 COVID-19 vaccine. The protocol was immunoSEQ multiplex PCR, while the TCRdb copy is restricted to in-frame clones and leaves out a portion. The sample has about 120,000 clones, more than 85% seen once. The material was peripheral blood, obtained 28 days after the second AZD1222 dose. Receptors were obtained from an adult who received the AZD1222 COVID-19 vaccine.

The gene calls are TRBV6-5 and TRBJ1-4; D unclear. CDR3 length: 15 residues. The germline V and J ends were trimmed by 9 bases and 5 bases, with 19 bases remaining between them. The V gene's germline CDR1 is MNHEY and CDR2 SVGAGI. CDR3 residues: CASLGTLVQNEKLFF. The CDR3, as DNA: TGTGCCAGTCTGGGAACTCTGGTACAAAATGAAAAACTGTTTTTT.

V usage is TRBV30 and J usage is TRBJ1-5, with D unresolved. This CDR3 has 13 residues. V was clipped by 0 bases and J by 4 bases, with 7 bases between them. Germline V lookup: CDR1 GTSNPN, CDR2 SVGIG (reference sequence). The CDR3 is CAWSVRRNQPQHF. CDR3 coding DNA: TGTGCCTGGAGTGTACGTAGAAATCAGCCCCAGCATTTT.

This sequence joins TRBV9 and TRBJ1-1; 9 nucleotides match TRBD1. CDR3 size: 15 residues. Losses at the gene ends were 4 bases for V and 4 bases for J; bases not matched to a gene: 8. CDR1 SGDLS and CDR2 YYNGEE come from the germline V gene. The CDR3 bases are TGTGCCAGCAGCCCGAGGACAGGGGTGGTCACTGAAGCTTTCTTT. As protein: CASSPRTGVVTEAFF. The entire variable domain, with the rest obtained from reference TRBV9 and TRBJ1-1, is as follows: DSGVTQTPKHLITATGQRVTLRCSPRSGDLSVYWYQQSLDQGLQFLIQYYNGEERAKGNILERFSAQQFPDLHSELNLSSLELGDSALYFCASSPRTGVVTEAFFGQGTRLTVV.

This chain connects TRBV5-4 to TRBJ2-1; 12 bases are a match to TRBD2. The CDR3 runs to 16 residues. Unmatched junction bases numbered 10, after V lost 4 bases and J lost 8 bases. CDR1 is SGHNT and CDR2 is YYREEE in the germline V gene (reference sequence). CDR3 in amino acids: CASSPRLAGVFDEQFF. CDR3 in DNA: TGTGCCAGCAGCCCCCGACTAGCGGGGGTGTTCGATGAGCAGTTCTTC.

This sequence joins TRBV2 and TRBJ1-2, with a weak D call TRBD1 (5 bases). There are 15 residues in the CDR3. Looked up from germline, CDR1 is SNHLY and CDR2 is FYNNEI. The ends were cut back, 4 bases at V and 0 bases at J, with 12 bases in the middle. CDR3 in DNA: TGTGCCAGCAGTGGGGGACGGAAAGCTAACTATGGCTACACCTTC. This gives the protein CASSGGRKANYGYTF.

CDR3 protein: CASTTSDRVGELFF. CDR3 sequence (DNA): TGTGCCAGCACCACATCAGACAGGGTAGGGGAGCTGTTTTTT. This chain connects TRBV2 to TRBJ2-2; 7 bases agree with TRBD1. Germline-derived CDR1 and CDR2 are SNHLY and FYNNEI. The CDR3 runs 14 residues. J gave up 8 bases and V 7 bases, and 10 bases lay outside the gene matches.

The rearrangement uses TRBV5-1 and TRBJ1-2; D might be TRBD1 (5 bases). Trimming cost V 0 bases and J 14 bases, with 14 bases left between them. The CDR3 has 12 amino acids. Germline CDR1 SGHRS, CDR2 YFSETQ. The CDR3 protein is CASSLAGTPGTF. DNA of the CDR3: TGCGCCAGCAGCTTGGCGGGGACCCCGGGAACCTTC.

J is TRBJ1-2 and V is TRBV2; D is uncertain. The CDR3 length is 14 residues. Germline V lookup: CDR1 SNHLY, CDR2 FYNNEI. V lost 7 bases and J 0 bases, leaving 12 bases between the germline ends. CDR3 protein: CASKYSKTNYGYTF. The DNA for the CDR3 is TGTGCCAGCAAATATAGCAAAACTAACTATGGCTACACCTTC.

This clone was seen a single time. J is TRBJ1-3 and V is TRBV5-1, with TRBD1 as a possible D gene (5 bases). The V end was cut by 4 bases, the J end by 0 bases, with 11 bases between. The length of the CDR3 is 15 residues. The germline V gene encodes CDR1 SGHRS and CDR2 YFSETQ. DNA of the CDR3: TGCGCCAGCAGCGGGGACGGTGCCTCTGGAAACACCATATATTTT. Translated, it gives CASSGDGASGNTIYF.

This chain links TRBV30 with TRBJ1-5; TRBD1 agrees at 9 bases. The CDR3 is 14 residues long. Germline V CDR1 and CDR2: GTSNPN, SVGIG (reference sequence). The V gene end was trimmed by 1 base and the J gene end by 9 bases; junction bases not matched to a gene: 7. This CDR3 reads CAWSGGTGRGPQHF. CDR3 nucleotide sequence: TGTGCCTGGAGTGGTGGGACAGGGCGGGGGCCCCAGCATTTT.

The chain employs TRBV5-5 and TRBJ1-6, with D uncertain. CDR3 length equals 13 residues. The V gene's germline CDR1 is SGHKS and CDR2 YYEKEE (reference sequence). Trimming took off 4 bases at V and 10 bases at J, with 12 bases between the two ends. CDR3 DNA sequence: TGTGCCAGCAGCCCCACGACCCGATCACCCCTCCACTTT. Amino acid sequence: CASSPTTRSPLHF.

The chain is built from TRBV2 and TRBJ2-7; 8 bases line up with TRBD1. The germline V gene has CDR1 SNHLY and CDR2 FYNNEI. This CDR3 region has 19 residues. J was trimmed by 2 bases and V by 6 bases; bases with no gene match: 21. The CDR3 here is CASRPRTGLRYNETYEQYF. For the CDR3, the DNA is TGTGCCAGCAGACCCCGGACAGGGCTGAGGTACAACGAAACCTACGAGCAGTACTTC.

This chain joins TRBV12-3 or TRBV12-4 and TRBJ1-2, with 7 nucleotides matching TRBD1. This CDR3 is built from 13 residues. V shed 6 bases and J 4 bases; nucleotides not matched to a gene: 5. The CDR3 region is CASSSRDSYGYTF. As DNA, the CDR3 is TGTGCCAGCAGCTCCCGGGACAGCTATGGCTACACCTTC.

This clone was observed a few times. The J gene is TRBJ1-1, the V gene TRBV6-2 or TRBV6-3, with D hard to call. V lost 2 bases, J lost 3 bases, and 4 bases lay in between. The CDR3 has 12 amino acids. Germline CDR1 MNHEY, CDR2 SVGEGT. CDR3 loop: CASSYAYTEAFF. CDR3 bases: TGTGCCAGCAGTTACGCCTACACTGAAGCTTTCTTT.

The gene calls are TRBV27 and TRBJ2-3, with 8 nucleotides matching TRBD1. Germline V gives CDR1 MNHEY, CDR2 SMNVEV (reference sequence). Trimming at V came to 5 bases and at J to 0 bases, leaving 10 bases not matched to a gene. CDR3 length: 17 amino acids. CDR3 coding DNA: TGTGCCAGCAGTACCATACAGGGGGACGCTAGCACAGATACGCAGTATTTT. This sequence encodes CASSTIQGDASTDTQYF.